The T cell receptor beta chain described here comes from a study of T cells after posttransplantation cyclophosphamide. Whole-study results and caveats: Blood and skin or GI T cell repertoires showed limited TRB overlap.

The CDR3 length is 13 residues. V lost 3 bases and J lost 2, with 7 bases in between. Germline CDR1 reads SGHNT; CDR2 reads YENEEA. This clone was seen ten or more times. Antigen specificity is unknown. Generated by immunoSEQ multiplex PCR, the TCRdb table keeps only in-frame clones and is missing some. The profile covers 30,000 to 45,000 clones, none occurring a single time. The rearrangement links TRBV11-3 to TRBJ1-1, with D perhaps matching TRBD1 (5 bases). This clonotype originated in a girl aged 10-17 years in good health, CMV-negative, and a related stem cell transplant donor. Sequenced material: PBMCs. As DNA, the CDR3 is TGTGCCAGCAGCTTCGGGGGAAACACTGAAGCTTTCTTT. Its translation: CASSFGGNTEAFF.